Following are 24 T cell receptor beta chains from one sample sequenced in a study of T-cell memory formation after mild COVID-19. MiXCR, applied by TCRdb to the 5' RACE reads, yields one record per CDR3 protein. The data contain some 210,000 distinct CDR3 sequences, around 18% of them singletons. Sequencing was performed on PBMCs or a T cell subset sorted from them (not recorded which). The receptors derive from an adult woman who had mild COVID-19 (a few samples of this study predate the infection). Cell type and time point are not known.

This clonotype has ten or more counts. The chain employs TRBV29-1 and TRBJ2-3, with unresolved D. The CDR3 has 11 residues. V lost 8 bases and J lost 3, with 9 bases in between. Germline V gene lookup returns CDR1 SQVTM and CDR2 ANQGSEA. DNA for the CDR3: TGCAGCCCCAGAATAACAGATACGCAGTATTTT. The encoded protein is CSPRITDTQYF.

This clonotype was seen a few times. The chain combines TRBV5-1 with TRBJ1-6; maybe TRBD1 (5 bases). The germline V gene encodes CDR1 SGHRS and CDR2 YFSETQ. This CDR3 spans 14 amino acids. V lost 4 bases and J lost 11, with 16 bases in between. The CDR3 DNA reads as TGCGCCAGCAGCGATGGGACGGCGGATCCACCCCTCCACTTT. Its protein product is CASSDGTADPPLHF.

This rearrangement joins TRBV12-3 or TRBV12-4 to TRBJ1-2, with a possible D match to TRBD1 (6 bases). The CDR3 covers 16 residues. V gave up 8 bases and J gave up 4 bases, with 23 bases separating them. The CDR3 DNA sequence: TGTGCCAGCTTTAGCCTCGGGGGGCTGCTTGGCTATGGCTACACCTTC. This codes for CASFSLGGLLGYGYTF.

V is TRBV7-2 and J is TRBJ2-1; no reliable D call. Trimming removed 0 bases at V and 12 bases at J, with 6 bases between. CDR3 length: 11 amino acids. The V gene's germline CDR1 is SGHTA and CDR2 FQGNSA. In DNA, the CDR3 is TGTGCCAGCAGCTTAGCGAGGACGCAGTTCTTC. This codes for CASSLARTQFF. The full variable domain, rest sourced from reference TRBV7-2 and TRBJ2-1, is GAGVSQSPSNKVTEKGKDVELRCDPISGHTALYWYRQSLGQGLEFLIYFQGNSAPDKSGLPSDRFSAERTGGSVSTLTIQRTQQEDSAVYLCASSLARTQFFGPGTRLTVL.

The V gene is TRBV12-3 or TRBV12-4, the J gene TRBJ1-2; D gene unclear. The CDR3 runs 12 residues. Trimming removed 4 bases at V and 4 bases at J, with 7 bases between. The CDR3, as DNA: TGTGCCAGCAGTTCGTGGAGCTATGGCTACACCTTC. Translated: CASSSWSYGYTF.

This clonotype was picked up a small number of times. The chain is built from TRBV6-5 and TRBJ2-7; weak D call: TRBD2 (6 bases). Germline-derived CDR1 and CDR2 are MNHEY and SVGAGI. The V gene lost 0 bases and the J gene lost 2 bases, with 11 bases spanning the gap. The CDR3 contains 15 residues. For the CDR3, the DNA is TGTGCCAGCAGTTACTCGATGGGAGGAACCTACGAGCAGTACTTC. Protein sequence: CASSYSMGGTYEQYF.

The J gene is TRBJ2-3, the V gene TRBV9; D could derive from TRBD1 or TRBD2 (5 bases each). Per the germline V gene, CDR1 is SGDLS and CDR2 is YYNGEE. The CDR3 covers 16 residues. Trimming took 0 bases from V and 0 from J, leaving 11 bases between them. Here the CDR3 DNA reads TGTGCCAGCAGCGTAGGAGGGACCCCTAGCACAGATACGCAGTATTTT. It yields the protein CASSVGGTPSTDTQYF.

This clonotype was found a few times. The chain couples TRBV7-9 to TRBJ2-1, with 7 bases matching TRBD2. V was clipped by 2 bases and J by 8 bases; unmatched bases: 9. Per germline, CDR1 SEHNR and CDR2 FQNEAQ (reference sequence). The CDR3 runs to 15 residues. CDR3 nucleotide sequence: TGTGCCAGCAGCTTAACGGGGCGGGAGTTCGATGAGCAGTTCTTC. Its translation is CASSLTGREFDEQFF.

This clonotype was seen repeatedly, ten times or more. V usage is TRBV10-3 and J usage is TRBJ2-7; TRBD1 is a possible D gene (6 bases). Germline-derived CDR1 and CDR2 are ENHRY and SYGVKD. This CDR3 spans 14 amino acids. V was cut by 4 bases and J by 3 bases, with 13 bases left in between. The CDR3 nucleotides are TGTGCCATCAGTGGGGCAGGGGATCTCTACGAGCAGTACTTC. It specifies CAISGAGDLYEQYF.

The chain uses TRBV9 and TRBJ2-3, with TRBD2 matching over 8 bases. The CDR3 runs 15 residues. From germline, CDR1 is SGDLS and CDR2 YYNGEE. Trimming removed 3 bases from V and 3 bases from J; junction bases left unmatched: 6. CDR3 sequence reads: CASSANSGATDTQYF. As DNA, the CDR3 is TGTGCCAGCAGCGCCAATAGCGGGGCGACAGATACGCAGTATTTT.

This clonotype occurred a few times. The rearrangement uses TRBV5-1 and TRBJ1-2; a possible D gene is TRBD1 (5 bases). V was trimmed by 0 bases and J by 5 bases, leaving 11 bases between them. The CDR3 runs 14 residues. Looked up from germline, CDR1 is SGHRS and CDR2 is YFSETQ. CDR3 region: CASSLDQGRYGYTF. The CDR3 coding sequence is TGCGCCAGCAGCTTGGATCAGGGACGGTATGGCTACACCTTC.

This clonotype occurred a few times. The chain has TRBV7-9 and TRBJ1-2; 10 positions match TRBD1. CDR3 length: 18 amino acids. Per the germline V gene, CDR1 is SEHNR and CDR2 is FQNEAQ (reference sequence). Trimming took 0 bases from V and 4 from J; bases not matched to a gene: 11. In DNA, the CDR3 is TGTGCCAGCAGCTTAGCGCTCGGGACAGGGGTGCGGCGCTATGGCTACACCTTC. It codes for CASSLALGTGVRRYGYTF.

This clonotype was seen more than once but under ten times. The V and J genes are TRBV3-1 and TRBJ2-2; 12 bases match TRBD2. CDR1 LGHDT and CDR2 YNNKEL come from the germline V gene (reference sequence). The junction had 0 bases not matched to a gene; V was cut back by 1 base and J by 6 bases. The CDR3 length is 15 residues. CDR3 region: CASSQASGRAGELFF. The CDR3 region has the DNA TGTGCCAGCAGCCAAGCTAGCGGGAGGGCCGGGGAGCTGTTTTTT.

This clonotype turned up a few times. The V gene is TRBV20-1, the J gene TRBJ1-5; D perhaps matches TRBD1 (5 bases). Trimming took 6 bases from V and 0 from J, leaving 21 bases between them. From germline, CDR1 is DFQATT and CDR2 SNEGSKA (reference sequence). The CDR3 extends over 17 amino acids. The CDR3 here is CSARVRGRPNSNQPQHF. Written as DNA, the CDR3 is TGCAGTGCCCGCGTTAGGGGACGGCCGAATAGCAATCAGCCCCAGCATTTT.

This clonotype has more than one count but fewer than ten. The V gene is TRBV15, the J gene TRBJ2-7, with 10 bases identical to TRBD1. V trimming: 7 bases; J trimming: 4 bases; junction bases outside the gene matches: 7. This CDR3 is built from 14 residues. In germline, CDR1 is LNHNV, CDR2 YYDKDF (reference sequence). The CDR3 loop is CATKVGTGAYEQYF. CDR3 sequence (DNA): TGTGCCACCAAGGTCGGGACAGGGGCGTACGAGCAGTACTTC. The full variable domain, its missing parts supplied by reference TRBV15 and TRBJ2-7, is DAMVIQNPRYQVTQFGKPVTLSCSQTLNHNVMYWYQQKSSQAPKLLFHYYDKDFNNEADTPDNFQSRRPNTSFCFLDIRSPGLGDTAMYLCATKVGTGAYEQYFGPGTRLTVT.

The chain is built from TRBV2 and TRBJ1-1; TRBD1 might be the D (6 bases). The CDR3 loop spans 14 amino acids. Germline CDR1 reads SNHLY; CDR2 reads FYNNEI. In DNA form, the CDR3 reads TGTGCTATCTCGGATAGACAGGCGGACACTGAAGCTTTCTTT. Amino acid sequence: CAISDRQADTEAFF.

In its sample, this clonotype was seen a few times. This CDR3 is CASSLAGAYNYGYTF. The CDR3 DNA is TGCGCCAGCAGCTTGGCAGGGGCTTATAACTATGGCTACACCTTC. This sequence joins TRBV5-1 and TRBJ1-2; perhaps TRBD1 as D (6 bases). The CDR3 is 15 amino acids. Germline loops: CDR1 SGHRS, CDR2 YFSETQ. Trimming took off 0 bases at V and 1 base at J, with 10 bases between the two ends.

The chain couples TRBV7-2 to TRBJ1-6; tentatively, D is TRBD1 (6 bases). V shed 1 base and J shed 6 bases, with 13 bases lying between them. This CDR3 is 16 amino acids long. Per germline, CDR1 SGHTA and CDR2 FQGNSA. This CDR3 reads CASSLGRQGSNSPLHF. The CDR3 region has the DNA TGTGCCAGCAGCTTAGGGCGCCAGGGGAGTAATTCACCCCTCCACTTT.

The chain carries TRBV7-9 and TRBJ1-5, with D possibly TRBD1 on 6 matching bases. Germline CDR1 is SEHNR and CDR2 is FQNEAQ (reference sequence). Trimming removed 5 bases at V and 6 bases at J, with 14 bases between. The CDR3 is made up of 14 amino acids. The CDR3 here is CASSQQGSGQPQHF. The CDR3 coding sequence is TGTGCCAGCAGCCAACAGGGAAGTGGTCAGCCCCAGCATTTT.

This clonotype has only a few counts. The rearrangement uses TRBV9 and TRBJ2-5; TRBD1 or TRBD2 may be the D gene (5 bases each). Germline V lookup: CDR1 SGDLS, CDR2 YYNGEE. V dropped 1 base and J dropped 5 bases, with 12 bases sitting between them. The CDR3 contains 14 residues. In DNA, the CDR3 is TGTGCCAGCAGCGTACCGGGACCCCGGGAGACCCAGTACTTC. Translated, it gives CASSVPGPRETQYF.

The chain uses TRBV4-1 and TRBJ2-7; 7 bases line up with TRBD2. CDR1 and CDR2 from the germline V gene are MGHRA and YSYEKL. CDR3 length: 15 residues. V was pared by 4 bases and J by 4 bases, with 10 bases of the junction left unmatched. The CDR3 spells CASSRPGTKPYEQYF. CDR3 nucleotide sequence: TGCGCCAGCAGCCGCCCCGGGACTAAGCCGTACGAGCAGTACTTC.

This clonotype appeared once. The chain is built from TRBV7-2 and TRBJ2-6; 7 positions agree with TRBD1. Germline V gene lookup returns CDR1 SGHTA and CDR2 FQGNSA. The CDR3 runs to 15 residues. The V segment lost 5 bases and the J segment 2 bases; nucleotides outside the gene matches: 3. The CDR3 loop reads CASSNRGPGANVLTF. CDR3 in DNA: TGTGCCAGCAGCAACAGGGGCCCTGGGGCCAACGTCCTGACTTTC.

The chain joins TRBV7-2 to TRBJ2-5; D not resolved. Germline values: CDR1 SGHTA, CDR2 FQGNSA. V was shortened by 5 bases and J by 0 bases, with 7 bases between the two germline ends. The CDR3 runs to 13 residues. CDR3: CASSRPYQETQYF. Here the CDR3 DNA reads TGTGCCAGCAGCCGTCCGTACCAAGAGACCCAGTACTTC. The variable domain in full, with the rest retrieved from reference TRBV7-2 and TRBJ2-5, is GAGVSQSPSNKVTEKGKDVELRCDPISGHTALYWYRQSLGQGLEFLIYFQGNSAPDKSGLPSDRFSAERTGGSVSTLTIQRTQQEDSAVYLCASSRPYQETQYFGPGTRLLVL.

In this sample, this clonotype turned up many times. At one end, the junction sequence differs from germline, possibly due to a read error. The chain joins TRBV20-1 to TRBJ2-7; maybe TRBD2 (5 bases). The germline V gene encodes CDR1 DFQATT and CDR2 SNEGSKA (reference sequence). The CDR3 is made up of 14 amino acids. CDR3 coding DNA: TGCAGTGCAAGAGGCTCGCTAGCCTCCTACGAGCAGTACTTC. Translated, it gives CSARGSLASYEQYF.